This TCR beta chain was recorded in a study of early T cells in non-severe SARS-CoV-2 infection. TCRdb re-derived calls from the 5' RACE reads in MiXCR, one entry per CDR3 protein. The data show 20,000 to 25,000 distinct CDR3 sequences, about 4% seen once. Sample share makes this clonotype medium-sized. The CDR3 loop spans 18 amino acids. The V and J ends lost 5 bases and 0 bases respectively, with 20 bases between them. Germline V gene data show CDR1 as SEHNR and CDR2 as FQNEAQ (reference sequence). Sequences were obtained from whole blood. The receptor was isolated from an adult who was a healthcare worker with PCR-confirmed SARS-CoV-2 infection or an uninfected control (not recorded which). V and J are TRBV7-9 and TRBJ1-3; D uncertain. The chain's CDR3 is CASSRGALGRYSGNTIYF. CDR3 nucleotides: TGTGCCAGCAGCCGTGGCGCCCTTGGGCGGTACTCTGGAAACACCATATATTTT.